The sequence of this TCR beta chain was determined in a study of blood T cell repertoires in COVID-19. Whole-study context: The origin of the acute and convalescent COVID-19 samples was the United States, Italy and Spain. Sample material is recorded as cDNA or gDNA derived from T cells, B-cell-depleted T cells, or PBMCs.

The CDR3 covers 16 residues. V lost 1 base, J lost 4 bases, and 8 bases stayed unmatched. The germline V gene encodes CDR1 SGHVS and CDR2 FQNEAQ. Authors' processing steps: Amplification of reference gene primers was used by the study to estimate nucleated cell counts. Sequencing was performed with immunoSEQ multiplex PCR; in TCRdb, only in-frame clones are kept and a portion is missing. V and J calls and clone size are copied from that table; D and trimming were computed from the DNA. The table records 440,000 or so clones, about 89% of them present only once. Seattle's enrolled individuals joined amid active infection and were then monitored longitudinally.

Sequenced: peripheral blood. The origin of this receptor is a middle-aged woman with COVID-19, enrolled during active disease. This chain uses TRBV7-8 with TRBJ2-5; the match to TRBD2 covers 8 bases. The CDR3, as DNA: TGTGCCAGCAGCTTAGAGCCAGCGGGAGTGGGAGAGACCCAGTACTTC. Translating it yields CASSLEPAGVGETQYF.